What follows describes a single TCR beta chain. What antigen it recognizes has not been identified. The data are from a study of T cells expressing NK-cell markers (dated by TCRdb to about 2020). At the level of the whole study: In sorted CD3+CD56+NKG2C+, CD3+CD56+NKG2C- and CD3+CD56-NKG2C+ T-cell subsets from eight donors, TCR beta-chain repertoires were profiled. Among the eight sequenced donors, only one was HCMV-seronegative, while the other seven were HCMV-seropositive. Randomly selected healthy volunteers, three men and five women, were used as the eight sequenced donors. Sequencing of the libraries produced 2 x 150 bp reads on Illumina HiSeq 2000/2500, MiSeq or NextSeq.

From the germline V gene, CDR1 is SQVTM and CDR2 is ANQGSEA. The CDR3 measures 13 amino acids from cysteine to phenylalanine. No DNA is listed. HCMV serostatus was determined by detecting HCMV-specific IgG in serum with a commercial ELISA kit. Peripheral blood mononuclear cells were isolated from blood by Ficoll density gradient centrifugation. For sequencing, an Illumina HiSeq 2000 was employed. 5'RACE template switching, by which a universal primer site and unique molecular identifiers were added, was used to make TCR beta cDNA libraries. cDNA synthesis was primed from the TCR beta constant segment, followed by two successive PCR amplification steps. In the original analysis: MIGEC was used to demultiplex reads and group reads by UMI, and MiTCR was used to assemble and quantify clonotypes. To exclude erroneous sequences, any TCR cDNA sequence not supported by at least two reads was discarded. The tcR package was used for downstream repertoire analysis, with clonotypes matched between fractions based on CDR3 nucleotide sequence plus V segment. VDJmatch was used to annotate antigen specificity against VDJdb, with one amino acid substitution in CDR3 allowed. TCRdb reprocessed the sequencing reads and holds a single record per CDR3 protein sequence, with no DNA. Clone size and V and J calls follow TCRdb, not the original study. Per the sample table, the count is 440,000 or so distinct CDR3 sequences. Jointly, the top ten make up 6% to 9.5% of the sample.

Study-level results and caveats: Those dominant clonotypes were again the most abundant among CD3+CD56-NKG2C+ cells in a handful of donors, at about 28.3-60.1%. Whether the expanded NKG2C-expressing T cell clones were specific for HCMV antigens remained unclear. For several donors, the dominant CD3+CD56+NKG2C+ clonotypes were among the top 10 CD8+ clonotypes and accounted for 1.0-7.0% of CD8+ T cells.

The source of this sequence is a woman between 18 and 75 years old in good health. The sequencing sample was made of blood T cells: a sorted CD56 or NKG2C T cell subset, CD4+ or CD8+ T cells, or bulk PBMC T cells (not recorded which). Here the chain combines TRBV29-1 and TRBJ2-2; the TRBD1 assignment by TCRdb is unverifiable without DNA. Here the CDR3 is given as CSFRDRVPGELFF.